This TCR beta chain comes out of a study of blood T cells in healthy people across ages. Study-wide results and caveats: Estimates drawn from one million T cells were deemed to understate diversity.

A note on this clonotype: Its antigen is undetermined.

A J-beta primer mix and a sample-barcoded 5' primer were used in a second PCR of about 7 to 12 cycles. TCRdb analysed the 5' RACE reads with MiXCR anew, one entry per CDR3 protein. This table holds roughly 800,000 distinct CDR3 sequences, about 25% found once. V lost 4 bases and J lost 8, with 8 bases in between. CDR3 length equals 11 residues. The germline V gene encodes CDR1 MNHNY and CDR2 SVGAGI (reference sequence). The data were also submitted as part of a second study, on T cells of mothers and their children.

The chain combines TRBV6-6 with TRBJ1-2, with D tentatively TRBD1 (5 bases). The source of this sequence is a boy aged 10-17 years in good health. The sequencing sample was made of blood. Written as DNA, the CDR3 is TGTGCCAGCAGTTCCGGGACGGGCTACACCTTC. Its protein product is CASSSGTGYTF.